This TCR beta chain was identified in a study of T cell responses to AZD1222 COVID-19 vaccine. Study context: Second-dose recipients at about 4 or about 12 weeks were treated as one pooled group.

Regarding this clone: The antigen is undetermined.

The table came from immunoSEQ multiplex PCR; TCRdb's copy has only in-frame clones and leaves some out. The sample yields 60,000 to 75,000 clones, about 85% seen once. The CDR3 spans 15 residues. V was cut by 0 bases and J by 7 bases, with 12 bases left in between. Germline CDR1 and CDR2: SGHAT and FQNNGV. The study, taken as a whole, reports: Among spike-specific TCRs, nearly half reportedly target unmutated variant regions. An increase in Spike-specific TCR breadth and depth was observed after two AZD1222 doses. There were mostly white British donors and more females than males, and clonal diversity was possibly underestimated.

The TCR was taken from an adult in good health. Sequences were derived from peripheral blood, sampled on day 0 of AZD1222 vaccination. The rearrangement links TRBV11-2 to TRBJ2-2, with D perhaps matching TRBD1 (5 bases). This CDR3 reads CASSLDRAQSGELFF. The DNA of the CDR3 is TGTGCCAGCAGCTTAGACAGGGCTCAGAGCGGGGAGCTGTTTTTT. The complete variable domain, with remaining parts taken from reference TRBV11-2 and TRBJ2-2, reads EAGVAQSPRYKIIEKRQSVAFWCNPISGHATLYWYQQILGQGPKLLIQFQNNGVVDDSQLPKDRFSAERLKGVDSTLKIQPAKLEDSAVYLCASSLDRAQSGELFFGEGSRLTVL.